The 29 T cell receptor beta chains below all came from one sample that was sequenced in a study of shared clonotypes between healthy human individuals. The repertoire was sequenced with immunoSEQ multiplex PCR; TCRdb's copy has only in-frame clones and lacks some. The table includes about 2 million clones, roughly 94% detected once. Naive CD8 cells comprised CD45RO-negative, CCR7-positively selected cells, excluding terminally differentiated effector memory CD45RA+ cells. The material sequenced was naive CD8+ T cells sorted from blood. Source of these receptors: a man between 18 and 35 years old in good health.

The chain joins TRBV5-8 to TRBJ1-1; D not resolved. This CDR3 spans 12 amino acids. The V end was cut by 4 bases, the J end by 7 bases, with 11 bases between. Germline loops: CDR1 SGHTS, CDR2 YDEGEE. CDR3 residues: CASSARGGEAFF. The CDR3 bases are TGTGCCAGCAGCGCTCGAGGCGGTGAAGCTTTCTTT.

The rearrangement links TRBV30 to TRBJ2-5, with D unresolved. The CDR3 is 13 amino acids. Germline-derived CDR1 and CDR2 are GTSNPN and SVGIG (reference sequence). V lost 0 bases and J 4 bases, leaving 9 bases between the germline ends. The CDR3 loop reads CAWSVGVSETQYF. The CDR3 DNA is TGTGCCTGGAGTGTTGGGGTCTCAGAGACCCAGTACTTC.

The chain links TRBV27 to TRBJ2-3; D unresolved. V shed 3 bases and J shed 2 bases, with 9 bases lying between them. This CDR3 contains 14 residues. Germline V gene lookup returns CDR1 MNHEY and CDR2 SMNVEV (reference sequence). CDR3: CASSLGRATDTQYF. CDR3 in DNA: TGTGCCAGCAGTTTGGGTAGGGCCACAGATACGCAGTATTTT.

Regarding this clone: The sample carries other DNA sequences with the same CDR3. The CDR3 nucleotides are TGTGCCAGCAGCTTGCTTACTGCGAACACCGGGGAGCTGTTTTTT. Translating it yields CASSLLTANTGELFF. The chain carries TRBV5-6 and TRBJ2-2; D gene uncertain. The CDR3 is 15 residues long. V shed 1 base and J shed 0 bases, with 7 bases lying between them. The germline gives CDR1 SGHDT, CDR2 YYEEEE.

The chain uses TRBV11-2 and TRBJ2-3, with 7 nucleotides matching TRBD2. Trimming took 1 base from V and 7 from J; bases not matched to a gene: 8. This CDR3 spans 15 amino acids. The germline gives CDR1 SGHAT, CDR2 FQNNGV. CDR3 in DNA: TGTGCCAGCAGCTTAGCTCCGGACGGGGGGAATACGCAGTATTTT. Its protein is CASSLAPDGGNTQYF.

The V and J genes are TRBV11-2 and TRBJ2-1; unclear D gene. This CDR3 spans 15 amino acids. Looked up from germline, CDR1 is SGHAT and CDR2 is FQNNGV. The V and J ends lost 2 bases and 5 bases respectively, with 13 bases between them. In nucleotides, the CDR3 is TGTGCCAGCAGCTTAATCGGGTCGGTAGACAATGAGCAGTTCTTC. This codes for CASSLIGSVDNEQFF.

CDR3 bases: TGCGCCAGCAGCGCGGGACTAGCGGGAGATGAGACCCAGTACTTC. Translated, it gives CASSAGLAGDETQYF. The rearrangement links TRBV5-1 to TRBJ2-5, with 14 bases lining up with TRBD2. Trimming cost V 4 bases and J 5 bases; bases outside gene matches: 4. Germline V CDR1 and CDR2: SGHRS, YFSETQ. This CDR3 has 15 amino acids.

The rearrangement links TRBV4-3 to TRBJ2-1; 10 positions agree with TRBD2. The CDR3 length is 15 residues. J was trimmed by 7 bases and V by 1 base; bases with no gene match: 4. Germline V gene sequence: CDR1 LGHNA, CDR2 YSLEER. CDR3 nucleotides: TGCGCCAGCAGCCAAGTACAGCGGGAGGGAAATGAGCAGTTCTTC. It is translated as CASSQVQREGNEQFF.

The V gene is TRBV4-3, the J gene TRBJ2-3, with D perhaps given as TRBD1 or TRBD2 (5 bases each). Trimming stripped 0 bases from V and 4 bases from J, with 14 bases between. Germline V gives CDR1 LGHNA, CDR2 YSLEER. There are 16 residues in the CDR3. CDR3 residues: CASSQDTSGTPDTQYF. The CDR3 DNA reads as TGCGCCAGCAGCCAAGATACTTCCGGGACCCCAGATACGCAGTATTTT.

Comment on this clone: The sample holds other DNA sequences that translate to the same CDR3. The chain uses TRBV27 and TRBJ1-5; the match to TRBD1 covers 7 bases. The CDR3 has 14 amino acids. The V gene's germline CDR1 is MNHEY and CDR2 SMNVEV (reference sequence). The V and J ends lost 8 bases and 4 bases, in that order; junction bases with no gene match: 8. CDR3 DNA sequence: TGTGCCAGCGGGTTAGGGACAGTAAATCAGCCCCAGCATTTT. Encoded protein: CASGLGTVNQPQHF.

As DNA, the CDR3 is TGTGCCAGCAGCTCTAACCGGGCCTTCTACAATGAGCAGTTCTTC. This sequence encodes CASSSNRAFYNEQFF. The chain employs TRBV5-4 and TRBJ2-1, with unresolved D. With 3 bases removed from V and 3 bases from J, the gap between germline ends came to 13 bases. CDR1 and CDR2 (germline): SGHNT, YYREEE (reference sequence). The CDR3 loop spans 15 amino acids.

The chain uses TRBV28 and TRBJ2-2; D remains unclear. This CDR3 contains 15 residues. The V gene's germline CDR1 is MDHEN and CDR2 SYDVKM. The V gene lost 4 bases and the J gene lost 1 base, with 10 bases spanning the gap. The CDR3 here is CASSSMDGNTGELFF. CDR3 nucleotide sequence: TGTGCCAGCAGTTCGATGGACGGGAACACCGGGGAGCTGTTTTTT.

To note about this clone: In the same sample, other DNA sequences code for this CDR3. J is TRBJ1-1 and V is TRBV7-9; TRBD1 is a possible D gene (6 bases). Germline loops: CDR1 SEHNR, CDR2 FQNEAQ (reference sequence). V was pared by 4 bases and J by 4 bases, with 7 bases between. CDR3 length: 12 residues. The CDR3 spells CASSSQGTEAFF. CDR3 DNA: TGTGCCAGCAGCTCACAGGGCACTGAAGCTTTCTTT. Variable domain in full (rest from reference TRBV7-9 and TRBJ1-1): DTGVSQNPRHKITKRGQNVTFRCDPISEHNRLYWYRQTLGQGPEFLTYFQNEAQLEKSRLLSDRFSAERPKGSFSTLEIQRTEQGDSAMYLCASSSQGTEAFFGQGTRLTVV.

The V and J genes are TRBV27 and TRBJ2-1; 8 bases map to TRBD2. V lost 5 bases, J lost 3 bases, and 12 bases stayed unmatched. The CDR3 runs to 17 residues. Germline CDR1 MNHEY, CDR2 SMNVEV (reference sequence). CDR3 loop: CASSPGTSGPNYNEQFF. CDR3 coding DNA: TGTGCCAGCAGTCCCGGCACTAGCGGACCCAACTACAATGAGCAGTTCTTC.

This chain uses TRBV2 with TRBJ1-2, with 8 positions matching TRBD1. The ends lost 2 bases at V and 2 bases at J; junction bases unmatched: 4. This CDR3 region has 15 residues. Germline values: CDR1 SNHLY, CDR2 FYNNEI. The CDR3: CASSETRTGNYGYTF. The DNA for the CDR3 is TGTGCCAGCAGTGAAACCCGGACAGGGAACTATGGCTACACCTTC.

The V gene is TRBV5-4, the J gene TRBJ2-7; D is unresolved. The germline V gene encodes CDR1 SGHNT and CDR2 YYREEE (reference sequence). This CDR3 has 14 amino acids. The germline V and J ends were trimmed by 2 bases and 0 bases, with 9 bases remaining between them. CDR3 DNA: TGTGCCAGCAGCTTTGATGACTCCTCCTACGAGCAGTACTTC. It specifies CASSFDDSSYEQYF. The full variable domain, in which reference TRBV5-4 and TRBJ2-7 provide the parts outside the CDR3, is ETGVTQSPTHLIKTRGQQVTLRCSSQSGHNTVSWYQQALGQGPQFIFQYYREEENGRGNFPPRFSGLQFPNYSSELNVNALELDDSALYLCASSFDDSSYEQYFGPGTRLTVT.

This rearrangement joins TRBV20-1 to TRBJ2-5; D is uncertain. The germline CDR1 and CDR2 sequences are DFQATT and SNEGSKA (reference sequence). The length of the CDR3 is 11 residues. The V end lost 1 base, the J end lost 5 bases, and 5 bases lay between the germline ends. CDR3 DNA sequence: TGCAGTGCTAGAGCGGTGGAGACCCAGTACTTC. Protein product: CSARAVETQYF.

Details on this clone: The identical CDR3 is also encoded by other nucleotide sequences in the sample. The rearrangement uses TRBV6-5 and TRBJ2-1; D is undetermined. The CDR3 is 12 amino acids. Germline V gene sequence: CDR1 MNHEY, CDR2 SVGAGI. The V end was cut by 6 bases, the J end by 7 bases, with 10 bases between. CDR3: CASSSLWNEQFF. The CDR3 region has the DNA TGTGCCAGCAGCTCCCTATGGAATGAGCAGTTCTTC.

This chain joins TRBV5-1 and TRBJ2-5; D remains unclear. Trimming removed 1 base from V and 4 bases from J, with 8 bases in between. The germline CDR1 and CDR2 sequences are SGHRS and YFSETQ. The CDR3 consists of 13 residues. The CDR3 coding sequence is TGCGCCAGCAGCTTGACTGCCGCAGAGACCCAGTACTTC. Its translation: CASSLTAAETQYF.

This clone was seen just once. The rearrangement uses TRBV2 and TRBJ2-1; maybe TRBD2 (5 bases). From germline, CDR1 is SNHLY and CDR2 FYNNEI. Trimming left V 2 bases short and J 1 base short, with 12 bases between. The CDR3 covers 16 residues. CDR3 in DNA: TGTGCCAGCAGTGAACTCCTAGCTACGTCCTACAATGAGCAGTTCTTC. Translating it yields CASSELLATSYNEQFF.

The chain recombines TRBV10-1 with TRBJ1-1, with D unclear. The CDR3 is 15 residues long. The V and J ends lost 0 bases and 4 bases respectively, with 12 bases between them. Germline V lookup: CDR1 WNHNN, CDR2 SYGVQD (reference sequence). The CDR3 DNA reads TGCGCCAGCAGTGAGTCGCGGGGTTTGGGCACTGAAGCTTTCTTT. Translating gives CASSESRGLGTEAFF.

The J gene is TRBJ2-1, the V gene TRBV9, with TRBD1 matching 8 bases. In germline, CDR1 is SGDLS, CDR2 YYNGEE. The V gene end was trimmed by 5 bases and the J gene end by 7 bases; junction bases not matched to a gene: 11. The CDR3 extends over 15 amino acids. The CDR3 nucleotides read TGTGCCAGCAGTGCCCCCCAGGGGGCTTATAATGAGCAGTTCTTC. Its translation: CASSAPQGAYNEQFF.

The J gene is TRBJ2-5, the V gene TRBV7-8; 8 nucleotides align to TRBD1. CDR1 is SGHVS, CDR2 FQNEAQ, per germline. The CDR3 is 15 residues long. V shed 5 bases, J shed 5 bases, and the junction held 10 bases outside the gene matches. DNA of the CDR3: TGTGCCAGCAGCACGCCCAGGGGGCGCGTGGAGACCCAGTACTTC. Translating gives CASSTPRGRVETQYF. The full variable domain, its missing parts supplied by reference TRBV7-8 and TRBJ2-5, is GAGVSQSPRYKVAKRGQDVALRCDPISGHVSLFWYQQALGQGPEFLTYFQNEAQLDKSGLPSDRFFAERPEGSVSTLKIQRTQQEDSAVYLCASSTPRGRVETQYFGPGTRLLVL.

This clone has a single count. The gene calls are TRBV4-3 and TRBJ2-3, with 9 bases that match TRBD2. V dropped 8 bases and J dropped 3; count of bases not matched to a gene: 9. The CDR3 is 15 residues long. Germline values: CDR1 LGHNA, CDR2 YSLEER. The CDR3 reads CASRARAGGTDTQYF. The DNA for the CDR3 is TGCGCCAGCCGGGCCCGTGCGGGAGGGACAGATACGCAGTATTTT.

This clone has a single count. This chain connects TRBV29-1 to TRBJ2-7; D may be TRBD1 (6 bases). The ends were cut back, 6 bases at V and 3 bases at J, with 15 bases in the middle. Germline values: CDR1 SQVTM, CDR2 ANQGSEA. The CDR3 has 13 residues. The CDR3 protein is CSVTGTNVYEQYF. The CDR3 bases are TGCAGCGTCACCGGGACAAATGTCTACGAGCAGTACTTC.

V is TRBV4-2 and J is TRBJ1-1; TRBD1 agrees at 8 bases. The CDR3 has 16 amino acids. With 0 bases clipped from V and 0 bases from J, the junction kept 3 bases outside the gene matches. Germline lookup yields CDR1 LGHNA and CDR2 YNFKEQ. The CDR3: CASSQEEGQVNTEAFF. The CDR3 nucleotides read TGTGCCAGCAGCCAAGAGGAGGGACAGGTGAACACTGAAGCTTTCTTT.

The chain uses TRBV18 and TRBJ2-7, with D uncertain. CDR1 and CDR2 (germline): KGHSH, LQKENI. The CDR3 loop spans 14 amino acids. V lost 6 bases to trimming and J lost 3 bases, with 15 bases between them. The CDR3 DNA is TGTGCCAGCTCCGAGGTACAGTACAGCTACGAGCAGTACTTC. Translating it yields CASSEVQYSYEQYF. Using reference TRBV18 and TRBJ2-7 for the parts outside the CDR3, the full variable domain is NAGVMQNPRHLVRRRGQEARLRCSPMKGHSHVYWYRQLPEEGLKFMVYLQKENIIDESGMPKERFSAEFPKEGPSILRIQQVVRGDSAAYFCASSEVQYSYEQYFGPGTRLTVT.

J is TRBJ2-7 and V is TRBV11-2; D unresolved. Trimming shortened V by 6 bases and J by 0 bases, and 15 bases separated the two germline ends. CDR1 and CDR2 from the germline V gene are SGHAT and FQNNGV. CDR3 length: 15 amino acids. CDR3 sequence (DNA): TGTGCCAGCAGTCTAACCCCCGAAAGCTCCTACGAGCAGTACTTC. Its protein is CASSLTPESSYEQYF.

This chain uses TRBV16 with TRBJ2-2; D is tentatively TRBD1 or TRBD2 (5 bases each). The V end lost 2 bases, the J end lost 2 bases, and 18 bases lay between the germline ends. This CDR3 is 18 amino acids long. The V gene's germline CDR1 is KGHSY and CDR2 FQNENV. CDR3: CASSQAPGWGSNTGELFF. The CDR3 coding sequence is TGTGCCAGCAGCCAAGCACCAGGCTGGGGGAGCAACACCGGGGAGCTGTTTTTT.